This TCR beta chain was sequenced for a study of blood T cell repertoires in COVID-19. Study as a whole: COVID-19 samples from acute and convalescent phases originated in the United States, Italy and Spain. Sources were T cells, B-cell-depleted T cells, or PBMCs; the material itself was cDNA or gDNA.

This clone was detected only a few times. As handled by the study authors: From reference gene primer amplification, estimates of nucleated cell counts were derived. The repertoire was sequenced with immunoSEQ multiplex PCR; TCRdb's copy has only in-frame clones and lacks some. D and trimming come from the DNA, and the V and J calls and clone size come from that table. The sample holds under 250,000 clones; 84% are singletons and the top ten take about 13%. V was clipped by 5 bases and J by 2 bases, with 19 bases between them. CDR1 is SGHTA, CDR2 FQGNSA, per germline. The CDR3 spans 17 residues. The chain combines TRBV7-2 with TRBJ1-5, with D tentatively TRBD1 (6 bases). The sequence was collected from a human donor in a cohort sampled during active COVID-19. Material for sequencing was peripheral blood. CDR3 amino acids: CASSLGGGRDGNQPQHF. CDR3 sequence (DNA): TGTGCCAGCAGCCTTGGCGGGGGGCGGGATGGCAATCAGCCCCAGCATTTT.